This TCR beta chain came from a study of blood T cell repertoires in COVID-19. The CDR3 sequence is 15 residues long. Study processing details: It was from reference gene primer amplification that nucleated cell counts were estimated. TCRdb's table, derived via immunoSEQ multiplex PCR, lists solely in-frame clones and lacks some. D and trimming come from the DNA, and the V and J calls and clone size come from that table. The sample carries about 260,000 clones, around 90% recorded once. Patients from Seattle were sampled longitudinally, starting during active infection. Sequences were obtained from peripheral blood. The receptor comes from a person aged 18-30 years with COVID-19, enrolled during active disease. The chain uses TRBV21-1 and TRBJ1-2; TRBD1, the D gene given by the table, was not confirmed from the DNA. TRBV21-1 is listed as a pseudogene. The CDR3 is CASSKRGQGVYGYTF. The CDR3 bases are TGTGCCAGCAGCAAAAGGGGTCAGGGGGTCTATGGCTACACCTTC.